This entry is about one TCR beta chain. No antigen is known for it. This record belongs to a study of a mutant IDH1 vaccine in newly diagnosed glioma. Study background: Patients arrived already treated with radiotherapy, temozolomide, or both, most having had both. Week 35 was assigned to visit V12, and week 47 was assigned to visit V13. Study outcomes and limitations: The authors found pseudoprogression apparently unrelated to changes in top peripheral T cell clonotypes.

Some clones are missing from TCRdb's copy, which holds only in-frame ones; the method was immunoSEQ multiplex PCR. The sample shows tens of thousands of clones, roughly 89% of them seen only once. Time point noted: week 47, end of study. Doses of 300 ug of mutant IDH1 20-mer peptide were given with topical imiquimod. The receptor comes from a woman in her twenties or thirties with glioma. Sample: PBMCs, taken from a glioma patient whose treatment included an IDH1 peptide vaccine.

The CDR3 is CASTLDGDTEAFF. In DNA, the CDR3 is TGTGCCAGCACCCTTGACGGGGACACTGAAGCTTTCTTT. The rearrangement joins TRBV2 to TRBJ1-1; D not certain. This CDR3 spans 13 amino acids. Trimming shortened V by 7 bases and J by 3 bases, and 12 bases separated the two germline ends. The germline CDR1 and CDR2 sequences are SNHLY and FYNNEI.